This section outlines one T cell receptor (beta chain) sequence together with its context. Its matching antigen is unknown. V was clipped by 5 bases and J by 10 bases; unmatched bases: 12. This CDR3 is 15 amino acids long. The germline V gene encodes CDR1 MDHEN and CDR2 SYDVKM. This entry belongs to a study of T cells in Graves' hyperthyroidism and ophthalmopathy. The CDR3 regions of TCR beta were amplified from RNA transcripts. RT-PCR in the first round (using the HTBI primer set) targeted the TCR CDR3. TCRdb reprocessed the multiplex PCR reads via MiXCR and lists one record per CDR3 protein. The data show roughly 380,000 distinct CDR3 sequences, with 14% seen just once and approximately 11% held by the top ten. On the basis of clinical symptoms, serum thyroxine and TRAb, thyroid ultrasound and orbital computed tomography, diagnoses were made. The PBMCs were taken from 10 ml of fresh peripheral blood.

Findings and limits, study-wide: Appearing also in blood were most of the thyroid clonotypes expanded above 0.001. Ophthalmopathy, as predicted by the model, came a median roughly 6.5 months after the prediction.

Sequenced input: blood. The chain recombines TRBV28 with TRBJ2-1; 9 positions match TRBD2. The clonotype originates from a woman aged 55-70 years with Graves' hyperthyroidism. For the CDR3, the DNA is TGTGCCAGCAGTCCCGGAGCTAGCGGGAACTACGAGCAGTTCTTC. Translation gives CASSPGASGNYEQFF.